This paragraph reports one T cell receptor (beta chain). Its antigen is not known. This sample is part of a study of cytomegalovirus exposure and HLA in healthy donors. Across the study: An earlier analysis found 120 million or so unique TCR beta sequences from approximately 170 million T cells. The study's findings and limits: In vitro, three CMV-associated chains proved specific for CMV antigens. For TCR beta chains, V- and J-gene trimming was later linked to a missense DCLRE1C variant.

The study ran its PCR with 60 Vbeta and 13 Jbeta primers. Data came from immunoSEQ multiplex PCR; TCRdb stores just in-frame clones and leaves some out. The sample includes about 130,000 clones, approximately 70% of them seen just once. The material sequenced was PBMCs. This TCR came from a woman aged 55-69 years in good health and CMV-seropositive.

The CDR3 nucleotides read TGCGCCAGCAGTGAGTCGGGGGACAGGGGCACAGATACGCAGTATTTT. This gives the protein CASSESGDRGTDTQYF. The genes are TRBV10-2 and TRBJ2-3; 9 bases are a match to TRBD1. V lost 0 bases and J lost 1; bases outside the gene matches: 2. CDR1 WSHSY and CDR2 SAAADI come from the germline V gene. The CDR3 covers 16 residues.